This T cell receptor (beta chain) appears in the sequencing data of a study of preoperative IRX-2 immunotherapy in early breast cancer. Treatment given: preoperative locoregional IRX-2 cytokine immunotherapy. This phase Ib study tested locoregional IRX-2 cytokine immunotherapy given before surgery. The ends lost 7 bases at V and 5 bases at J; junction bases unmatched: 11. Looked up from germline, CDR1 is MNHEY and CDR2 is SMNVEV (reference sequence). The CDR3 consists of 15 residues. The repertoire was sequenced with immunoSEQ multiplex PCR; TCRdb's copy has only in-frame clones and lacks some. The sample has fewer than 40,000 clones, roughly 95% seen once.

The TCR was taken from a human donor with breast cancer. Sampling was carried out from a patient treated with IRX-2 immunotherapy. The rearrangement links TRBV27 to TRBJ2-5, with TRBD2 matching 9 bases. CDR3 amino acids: CASTLGGRAWETQYF. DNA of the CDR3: TGTGCCAGCACCCTGGGCGGGAGGGCCTGGGAGACCCAGTACTTC.